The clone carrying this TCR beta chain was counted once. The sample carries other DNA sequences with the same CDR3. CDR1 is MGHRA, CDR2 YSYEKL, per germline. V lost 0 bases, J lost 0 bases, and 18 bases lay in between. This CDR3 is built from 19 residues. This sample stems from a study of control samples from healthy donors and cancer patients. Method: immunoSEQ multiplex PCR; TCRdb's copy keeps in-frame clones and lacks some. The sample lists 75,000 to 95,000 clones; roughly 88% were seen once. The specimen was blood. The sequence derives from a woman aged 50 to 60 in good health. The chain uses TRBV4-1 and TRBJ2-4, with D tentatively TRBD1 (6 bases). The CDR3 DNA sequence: TGCGCCAGCAGCCAAGAGGGGACACCAGTCCCGTCAGCCAAAAACATTCAGTACTTC. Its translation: CASSQEGTPVPSAKNIQYF.